What follows are 14 T cell receptor beta chains derived from one specimen sequenced in a study of T cell responses to AZD1222 COVID-19 vaccine. Only in-frame clones appear in the TCRdb table, and some are missing; sequencing was by immunoSEQ multiplex PCR. This table has about 180,000 clones, 70% to 90% appearing once. The sample was peripheral blood, taken 28 days after the second AZD1222 dose. These receptors all come from an adult who received the AZD1222 COVID-19 vaccine.

This clone was seen only once. The V call is TRBV3-1 (or the pseudogene TRBV3-2), the J call TRBJ1-1; no definite D call. Germline lookup yields CDR1 LGHDT and CDR2 YNNKEL (reference sequence). Trimming pared 2 bases from V and 0 bases from J, leaving 7 bases between. This CDR3 region has 14 residues. CDR3 in amino acids: CASSQSAMNTEAFF. As DNA, the CDR3 is TGTGCCAGCAGCCAATCAGCAATGAACACTGAAGCTTTCTTT.

The V gene is TRBV9, the J gene TRBJ1-1, with D perhaps matching TRBD1 (6 bases). CDR3 length equals 18 residues. The V end lost 0 bases, the J end lost 4 bases, and 22 bases lay between the germline ends. Germline assignment: CDR1 SGDLS and CDR2 YYNGEE. CDR3 protein: CASSVAGGDGWSGTEAFF. The CDR3 DNA reads as TGTGCCAGCAGCGTAGCCGGGGGCGATGGATGGTCTGGCACTGAAGCTTTCTTT.

A few counts support this clone. The V and J genes are TRBV28 and TRBJ1-6; possibly TRBD1 for D (6 bases). Germline V gives CDR1 MDHEN, CDR2 SYDVKM. The CDR3 spans 15 residues. The V and J ends lost 5 bases and 8 bases respectively, with 16 bases between them. This CDR3 is CASSTLDGGHSPLHF. DNA for the CDR3: TGTGCCAGCAGTACCCTGGACGGGGGGCATTCACCCCTCCACTTT.

The gene calls are TRBV9 and TRBJ1-4; TRBD1 might be the D (5 bases). Germline CDR1 and CDR2: SGDLS and YYNGEE. The V end lost 7 bases, the J end lost 0 bases, and 10 bases lay between the germline ends. This CDR3 has 14 amino acids. The CDR3 spells CASGRGATNEKLFF. In DNA form, the CDR3 reads TGTGCCAGCGGGAGGGGTGCAACTAATGAAAAACTGTTTTTT.

The chain couples TRBV4-2 to TRBJ1-3; D uncertain. The germline V gene has CDR1 LGHNA and CDR2 YNFKEQ. Trimming removed 1 base at V and 4 bases at J, with 11 bases between. This CDR3 contains 15 residues. The CDR3 coding sequence is TGTGCCAGCAGCCAAGCCCCGGGCGGGGGAAACACCATATATTTT. Its translation: CASSQAPGGGNTIYF.

V usage is TRBV5-5 and J usage is TRBJ2-3; D may match TRBD1 or TRBD2 (5 bases each). The CDR3 runs 15 residues. Germline assignment: CDR1 SGHKS and CDR2 YYEKEE (reference sequence). V lost 0 bases and J 1 base, leaving 9 bases between the germline ends. This CDR3 reads CASSLVGDGTDTQYF. CDR3 DNA: TGTGCCAGCAGCTTGGTTGGGGACGGCACAGATACGCAGTATTTT.

The chain joins TRBV6-1 to TRBJ2-2; 7 bases align to TRBD1. The V gene end was trimmed by 3 bases and the J gene end by 6 bases; junction bases not matched to a gene: 19. Looked up from germline, CDR1 is MNHNS and CDR2 is SASEGT. This CDR3 region has 19 residues. The CDR3 coding sequence is TGTGCCAGCAGTGACAAGACTTGGCAGACAGGGAAAAGGGCCGGGGAGCTGTTTTTT. This encodes CASSDKTWQTGKRAGELFF.

The chain links TRBV9 to TRBJ1-1, with D maybe TRBD1 (5 bases). Germline CDR1 SGDLS, CDR2 YYNGEE. This CDR3 has 11 residues. The germline V and J ends were trimmed by 4 bases and 7 bases, with 8 bases remaining between them. CDR3 DNA: TGTGCCAGCAGCCGGGACGGTGAAGCTTTCTTT. Translating gives CASSRDGEAFF.

V and J are TRBV7-2 and TRBJ1-1, with a tentative D call TRBD1 (5 bases). The CDR3 spans 15 residues. V lost 2 bases and J 5 bases, leaving 15 bases between the germline ends. Germline CDR1 SGHTA, CDR2 FQGNSA. The CDR3 reads CASSLRTHGGTEAFF. DNA of the CDR3: TGTGCCAGCAGCTTACGGACCCATGGGGGGACTGAAGCTTTCTTT.

The chain is built from TRBV4-3 and TRBJ2-7, with 10 bases lining up with TRBD2. The CDR3 totals 19 residues. The V and J ends lost 1 base and 2 bases, in that order; junction bases with no gene match: 14. Germline loops: CDR1 LGHNA, CDR2 YSLEER. The CDR3 loop is CASSQGPISGGILPYEQYF. The CDR3 DNA sequence: TGCGCCAGCAGCCAAGGCCCCATTAGCGGGGGGATTTTGCCCTACGAGCAGTACTTC.

The chain employs TRBV7-9 and TRBJ1-1; D gene unclear. The CDR3 spans 12 residues. Germline loops: CDR1 SEHNR, CDR2 FQNEAQ (reference sequence). V was cut by 5 bases and J by 1 base, with 5 bases left in between. The DNA of the CDR3 is TGTGCCAGCAGCAGCAGGAACACTGAAGCTTTCTTT. Amino acids: CASSSRNTEAFF.

The gene calls are TRBV9 and TRBJ1-5, with D hard to call. CDR3 length: 16 amino acids. Trimming took off 0 bases at V and 1 base at J, with 11 bases between the two ends. Germline V lookup: CDR1 SGDLS, CDR2 YYNGEE. CDR3 in amino acids: CASSVGSRQSNQPQHF. In DNA, the CDR3 is TGTGCCAGCAGCGTAGGGAGCAGGCAGAGCAATCAGCCCCAGCATTTT.

The chain has TRBV28 and TRBJ1-2, with D maybe TRBD1 (5 bases). The CDR3 is 14 amino acids. Germline V gives CDR1 MDHEN, CDR2 SYDVKM. V lost 5 bases, J lost 8 bases, and 18 bases lay in between. CDR3 in DNA: TGTGCCAGCAGTCCGTGGGGCAGGGTCTCAGGCTACACCTTC. As protein: CASSPWGRVSGYTF.

The chain joins TRBV3-1 (or the pseudogene TRBV3-2) to TRBJ2-7; 7 nucleotides align to TRBD1. The trim removed 4 bases at V and 9 bases at J, leaving 6 bases unmatched. The CDR3 runs to 12 residues. Germline CDR1 and CDR2: LGHDT and YNNKEL (reference sequence). CDR3 DNA: TGTGCCAGCAGCCCCGACAGGGTGGCGCAGTACTTC. This encodes CASSPDRVAQYF.